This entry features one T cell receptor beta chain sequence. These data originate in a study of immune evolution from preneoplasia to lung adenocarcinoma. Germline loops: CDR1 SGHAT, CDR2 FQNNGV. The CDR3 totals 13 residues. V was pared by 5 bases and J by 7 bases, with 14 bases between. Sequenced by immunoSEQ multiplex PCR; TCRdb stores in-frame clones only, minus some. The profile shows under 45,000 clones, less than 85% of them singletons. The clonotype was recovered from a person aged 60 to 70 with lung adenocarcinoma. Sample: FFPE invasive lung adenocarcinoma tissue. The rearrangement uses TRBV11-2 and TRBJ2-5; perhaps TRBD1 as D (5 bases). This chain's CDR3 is CASSALREGTQYF. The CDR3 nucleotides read TGTGCCAGCAGCGCACTCAGGGAAGGGACCCAGTACTTC.